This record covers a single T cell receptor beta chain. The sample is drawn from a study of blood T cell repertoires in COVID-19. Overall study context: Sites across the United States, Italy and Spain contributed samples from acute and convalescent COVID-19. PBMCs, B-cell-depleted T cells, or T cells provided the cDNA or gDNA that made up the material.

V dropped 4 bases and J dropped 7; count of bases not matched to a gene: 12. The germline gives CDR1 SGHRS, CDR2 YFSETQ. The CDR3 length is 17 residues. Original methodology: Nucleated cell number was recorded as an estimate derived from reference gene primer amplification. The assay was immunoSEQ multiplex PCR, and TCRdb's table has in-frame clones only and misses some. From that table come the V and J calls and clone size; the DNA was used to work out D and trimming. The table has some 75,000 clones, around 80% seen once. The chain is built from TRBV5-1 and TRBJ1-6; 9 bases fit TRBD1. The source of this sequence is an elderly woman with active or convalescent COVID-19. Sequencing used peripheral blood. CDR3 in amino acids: CASSKDPQGARNSPLHF. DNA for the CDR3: TGCGCCAGCAGCAAAGATCCACAGGGGGCGAGAAATTCACCCCTCCACTTT. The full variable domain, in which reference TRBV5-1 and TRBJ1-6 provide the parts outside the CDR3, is KAGVTQTPRYLIKTRGQQVTLSCSPISGHRSVSWYQQTPGQGLQFLFEYFSETQRNKGNFPGRFSGRQFSNSRSEMNVSTLELGDSALYLCASSKDPQGARNSPLHFGNGTRLTVT.